The 4 T cell receptor beta chains reported below all come from one sample, sequenced in a study of T cell clonotyping in hematopoietic cell transplantation. Sample time point: recipient sample about 28 days before transplant, after cytoreduction. The repertoire was sequenced with immunoSEQ multiplex PCR; TCRdb's copy has only in-frame clones and lacks some. The sample yields tens of thousands of clones, roughly 95% seen once. The material sequenced was peripheral blood mononuclear cells, taken before stem cell transplant. The receptor set was obtained from a man between 40 and 49 years old with chronic myeloid leukemia. Some clones in this sample may be carry-over from other donors' samples.

The chain has TRBV19 and TRBJ2-5; D remains unclear. V was trimmed by 4 bases and J by 2 bases, leaving 11 bases between them. The CDR3 sequence is 14 residues long. Per germline, CDR1 LNHDA and CDR2 SQIVND (reference sequence). This chain's CDR3 is CASSNQAAQETQYF. In nucleotides, the CDR3 is TGTGCCAGTAGTAATCAGGCAGCTCAAGAGACCCAGTACTTC.

The V and J genes are TRBV9 and TRBJ2-5; D unclear. CDR3 length equals 13 residues. The germline V gene has CDR1 SGDLS and CDR2 YYNGEE. Trimming took off 3 bases at V and 0 bases at J, with 6 bases between the two ends. This chain's CDR3 is CASSDGNQETQYF. Written as DNA, the CDR3 is TGTGCCAGCAGCGACGGTAACCAAGAGACCCAGTACTTC.

The rearrangement links TRBV30 to TRBJ2-7; D possibly corresponds to TRBD2 (6 bases). Trimming removed 4 bases from V and 6 bases from J, with 16 bases in between. Germline loops: CDR1 GTSNPN, CDR2 SVGIG (reference sequence). CDR3 size: 13 residues. CDR3 bases: TGTGCCTGGAAAAGGGACCAGGAGGGCGAGCAGTACTTC. This sequence encodes CAWKRDQEGEQYF.

This chain links TRBV6-1 with TRBJ1-5; D not resolved. V lost 7 bases, J lost 0 bases, and 10 bases lay in between. Per germline, CDR1 MNHNS and CDR2 SASEGT. This CDR3 spans 14 amino acids. In DNA, the CDR3 is TGTGCCAGCAAGGGCGGCAATAGCAATCAGCCCCAGCATTTT. Amino acids: CASKGGNSNQPQHF.